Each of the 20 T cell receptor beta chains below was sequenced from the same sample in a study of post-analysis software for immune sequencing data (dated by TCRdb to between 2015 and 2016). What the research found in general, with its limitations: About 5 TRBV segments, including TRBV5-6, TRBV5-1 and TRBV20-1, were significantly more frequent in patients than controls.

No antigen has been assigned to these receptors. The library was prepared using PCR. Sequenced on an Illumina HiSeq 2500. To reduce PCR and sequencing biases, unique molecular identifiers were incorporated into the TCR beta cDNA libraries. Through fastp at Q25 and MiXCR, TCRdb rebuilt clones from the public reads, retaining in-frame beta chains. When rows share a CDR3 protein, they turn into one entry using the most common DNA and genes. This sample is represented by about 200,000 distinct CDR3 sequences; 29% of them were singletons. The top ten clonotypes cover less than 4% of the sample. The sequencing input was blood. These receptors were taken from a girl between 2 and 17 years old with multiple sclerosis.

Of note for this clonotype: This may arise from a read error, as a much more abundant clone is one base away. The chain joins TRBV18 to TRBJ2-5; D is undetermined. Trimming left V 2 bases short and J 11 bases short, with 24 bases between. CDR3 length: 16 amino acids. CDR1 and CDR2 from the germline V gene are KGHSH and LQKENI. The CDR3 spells CASSPYRLDAYNEQYF. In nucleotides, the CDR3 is TGTGCCAGCTCACCATATCGGCTCGATGCCTACAATGAGCAGTACTTC. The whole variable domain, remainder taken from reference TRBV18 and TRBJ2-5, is NAGVMQNPRHLVRRRGQEARLRCSPMKGHSHVYWYRQLPEEGLKFMVYLQKENIIDESGMPKERFSAEFPKEGPSILRIQQVVRGDSAAYFCASSPYRLDAYNEQYFGPGTRLLVL.

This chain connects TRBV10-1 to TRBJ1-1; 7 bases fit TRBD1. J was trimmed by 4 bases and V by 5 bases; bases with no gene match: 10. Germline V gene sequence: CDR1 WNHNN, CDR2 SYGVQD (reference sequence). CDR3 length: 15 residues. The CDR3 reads CASSLTGTVSTEAFF. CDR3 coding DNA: TGCGCCAGCAGTCTGACCGGGACAGTCTCCACTGAAGCTTTCTTT.

CDR3 sequence: CASRRGRAYEQYF. In DNA, the CDR3 is TGTGCCAGCCGCCGAGGGAGAGCCTACGAGCAGTACTTC. The rearrangement links TRBV28 to TRBJ2-7; TRBD2 might be the D (5 bases). CDR1 and CDR2 from the germline V gene are MDHEN and SYDVKM. The CDR3 has 13 residues. V dropped 8 bases and J dropped 2 bases, with 13 bases sitting between them.

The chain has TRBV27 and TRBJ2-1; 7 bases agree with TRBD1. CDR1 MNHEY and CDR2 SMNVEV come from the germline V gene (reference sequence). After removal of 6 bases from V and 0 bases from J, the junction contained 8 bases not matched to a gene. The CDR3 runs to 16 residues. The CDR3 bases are TGTGCCAGCAGCTCCAACCGGGACAGCTCCTACAATGAGCAGTTCTTC. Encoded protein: CASSSNRDSSYNEQFF.

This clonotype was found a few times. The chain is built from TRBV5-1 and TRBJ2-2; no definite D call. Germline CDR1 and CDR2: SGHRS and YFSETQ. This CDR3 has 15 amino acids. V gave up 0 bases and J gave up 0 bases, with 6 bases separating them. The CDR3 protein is CASSLERSNTGELFF. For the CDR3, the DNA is TGCGCCAGCAGCTTGGAACGGTCGAACACCGGGGAGCTGTTTTTT.

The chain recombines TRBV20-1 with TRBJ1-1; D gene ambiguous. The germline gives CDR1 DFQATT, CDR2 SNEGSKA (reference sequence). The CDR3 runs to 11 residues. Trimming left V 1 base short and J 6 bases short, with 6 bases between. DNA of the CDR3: TGCAGTGCTAGAGTGGGCGCTGAAGCTTTCTTT. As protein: CSARVGAEAFF.

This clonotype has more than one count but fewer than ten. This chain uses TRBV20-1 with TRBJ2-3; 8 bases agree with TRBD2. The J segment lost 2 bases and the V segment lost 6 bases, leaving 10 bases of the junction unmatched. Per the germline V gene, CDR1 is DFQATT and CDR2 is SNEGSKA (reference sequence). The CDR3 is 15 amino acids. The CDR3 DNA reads TGCAGTGCCGAGGCCGGGACTAGTCTCACAGATACGCAGTATTTT. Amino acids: CSAEAGTSLTDTQYF.

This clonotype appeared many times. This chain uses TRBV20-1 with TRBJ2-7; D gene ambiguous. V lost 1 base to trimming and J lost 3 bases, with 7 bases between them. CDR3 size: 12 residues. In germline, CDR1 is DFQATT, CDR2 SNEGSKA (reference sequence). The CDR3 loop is CSARVIHYEQYF. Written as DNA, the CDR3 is TGCAGTGCTAGAGTTATACACTACGAGCAGTACTTC.

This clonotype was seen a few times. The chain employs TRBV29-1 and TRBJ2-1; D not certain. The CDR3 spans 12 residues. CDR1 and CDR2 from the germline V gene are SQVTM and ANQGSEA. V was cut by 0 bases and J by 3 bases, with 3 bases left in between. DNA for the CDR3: TGCAGCGTTGAAGACAGCTACAATGAGCAGTTCTTC. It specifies CSVEDSYNEQFF.

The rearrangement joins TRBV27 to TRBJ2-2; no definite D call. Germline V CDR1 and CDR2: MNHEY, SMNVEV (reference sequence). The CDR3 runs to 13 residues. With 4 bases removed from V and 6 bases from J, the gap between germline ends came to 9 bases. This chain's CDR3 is CASSSRMSGELFF. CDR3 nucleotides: TGTGCCAGCAGTTCCCGGATGTCCGGGGAGCTGTTTTTT.

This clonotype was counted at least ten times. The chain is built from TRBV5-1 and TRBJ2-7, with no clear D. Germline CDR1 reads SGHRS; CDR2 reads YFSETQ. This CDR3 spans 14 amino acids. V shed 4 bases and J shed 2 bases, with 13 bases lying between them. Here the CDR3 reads CASSLRVQPYEQYF. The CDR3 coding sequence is TGCGCCAGCAGCCTCCGCGTCCAGCCCTACGAGCAGTACTTC.

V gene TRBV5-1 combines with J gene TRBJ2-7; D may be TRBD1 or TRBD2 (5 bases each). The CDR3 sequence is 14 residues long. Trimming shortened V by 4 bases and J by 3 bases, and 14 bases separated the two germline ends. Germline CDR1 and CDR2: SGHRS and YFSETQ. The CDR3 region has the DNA TGCGCCAGCAGCGCGTCGGGACGGCGCTACGAGCAGTACTTC. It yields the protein CASSASGRRYEQYF.

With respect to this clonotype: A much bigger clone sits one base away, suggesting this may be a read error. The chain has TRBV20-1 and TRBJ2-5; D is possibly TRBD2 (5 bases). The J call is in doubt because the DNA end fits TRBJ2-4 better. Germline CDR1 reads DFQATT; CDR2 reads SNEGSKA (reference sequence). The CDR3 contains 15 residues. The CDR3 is CSARDQAAGGNIQYF. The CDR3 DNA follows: TGCAGTGCTAGAGATCAGGCGGCGGGTGGGAACATTCAGTACTTC.

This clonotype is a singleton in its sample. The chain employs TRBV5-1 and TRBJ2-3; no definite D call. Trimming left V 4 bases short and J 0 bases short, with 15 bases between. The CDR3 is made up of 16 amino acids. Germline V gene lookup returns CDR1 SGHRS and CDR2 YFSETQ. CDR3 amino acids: CASSPGRAGSTDTQYF. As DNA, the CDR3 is TGCGCCAGCAGCCCCGGTCGCGCAGGTAGCACAGATACGCAGTATTTT. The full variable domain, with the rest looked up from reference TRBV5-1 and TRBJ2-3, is KAGVTQTPRYLIKTRGQQVTLSCSPISGHRSVSWYQQTPGQGLQFLFEYFSETQRNKGNFPGRFSGRQFSNSRSEMNVSTLELGDSALYLCASSPGRAGSTDTQYFGPGTRLTVL.

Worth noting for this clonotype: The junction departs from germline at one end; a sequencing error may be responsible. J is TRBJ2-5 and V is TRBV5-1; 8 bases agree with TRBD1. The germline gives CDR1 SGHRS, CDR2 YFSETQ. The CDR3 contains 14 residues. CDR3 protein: CVSSPMDRAGEQYF. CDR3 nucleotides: TGCGTCAGCAGCCCAATGGACAGGGCTGGAGAGCAGTACTTC.

CDR3 bases: TGCGCCAGCAGCAGATCAGGAATACTCTCCTACGAGCAGTACTTC. Translation: CASSRSGILSYEQYF. V gene TRBV5-1 combines with J gene TRBJ2-7; D remains ambiguous. The CDR3 spans 15 residues. The germline V and J ends were trimmed by 4 bases and 0 bases, with 14 bases remaining between them. The germline gives CDR1 SGHRS, CDR2 YFSETQ.

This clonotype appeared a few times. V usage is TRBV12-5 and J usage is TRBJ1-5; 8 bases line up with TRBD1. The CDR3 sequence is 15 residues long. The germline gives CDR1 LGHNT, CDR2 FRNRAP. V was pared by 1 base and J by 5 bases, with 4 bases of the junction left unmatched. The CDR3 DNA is TGTGCTAGTGGTTTGGGGCAGGGGGCCCATCAGCCCCAGCATTTT. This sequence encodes CASGLGQGAHQPQHF.

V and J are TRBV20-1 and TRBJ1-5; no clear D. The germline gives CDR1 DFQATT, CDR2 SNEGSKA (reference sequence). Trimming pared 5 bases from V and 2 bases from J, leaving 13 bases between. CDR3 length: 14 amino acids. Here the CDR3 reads CSASDLNGNQPQHF. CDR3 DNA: TGCAGTGCTTCTGACCTGAATGGCAATCAGCCCCAGCATTTT.

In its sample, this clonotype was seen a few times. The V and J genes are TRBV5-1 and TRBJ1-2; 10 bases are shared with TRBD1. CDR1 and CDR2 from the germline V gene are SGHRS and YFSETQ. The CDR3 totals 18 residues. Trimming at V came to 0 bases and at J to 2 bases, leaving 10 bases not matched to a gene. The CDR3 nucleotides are TGCGCCAGCAGCTTGGTCTGGACCGACAGGGGGCGCAACTATGGCTACACCTTC. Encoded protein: CASSLVWTDRGRNYGYTF.

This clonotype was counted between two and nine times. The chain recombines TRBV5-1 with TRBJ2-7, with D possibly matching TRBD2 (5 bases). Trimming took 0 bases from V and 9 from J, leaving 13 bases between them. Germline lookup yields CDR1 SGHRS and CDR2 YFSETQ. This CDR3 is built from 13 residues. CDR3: CASSLGLTLGQYF. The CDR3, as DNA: TGCGCCAGCAGCTTGGGACTAACCCTCGGGCAGTACTTC.